The clone carrying this TCR beta chain has more than one count but fewer than ten. This specimen comes from a study of T cell changes during pregnancy in multiple sclerosis. Deletions cut 0 bases from V and 0 bases from J, with 6 bases between. Germline CDR1 is SGHKS and CDR2 is YYEKEE (reference sequence). The CDR3 is 14 residues long. The data were produced by immunoSEQ multiplex PCR, yet TCRdb's version contains in-frame clones alone and is incomplete. This sample has about 92,000 clones; around 90% occur once, and the top ten carry roughly 1.4%. The receptor comes from a female donor with multiple sclerosis, enrolled in a pregnancy study. The specimen comprised peripheral blood, sampled in the first trimester of pregnancy. The chain couples TRBV5-5 to TRBJ1-1; D remains unclear. The CDR3 is CASSLERVNTEAFF. As DNA, the CDR3 is TGTGCCAGCAGCTTGGAGCGGGTGAACACTGAAGCTTTCTTT.